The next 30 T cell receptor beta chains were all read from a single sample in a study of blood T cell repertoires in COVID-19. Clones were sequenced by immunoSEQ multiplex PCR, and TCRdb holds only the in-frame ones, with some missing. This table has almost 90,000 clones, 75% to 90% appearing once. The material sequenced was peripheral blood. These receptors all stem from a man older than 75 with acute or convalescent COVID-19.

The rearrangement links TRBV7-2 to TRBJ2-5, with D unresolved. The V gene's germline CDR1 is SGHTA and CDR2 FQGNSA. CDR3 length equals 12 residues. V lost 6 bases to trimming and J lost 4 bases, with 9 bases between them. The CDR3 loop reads CASRQSGETQYF. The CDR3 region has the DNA TGTGCCAGCAGACAAAGTGGAGAGACCCAGTACTTC.

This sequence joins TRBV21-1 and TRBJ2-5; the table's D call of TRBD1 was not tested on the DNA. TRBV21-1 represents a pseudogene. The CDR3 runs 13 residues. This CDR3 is CASSHISVETQYF. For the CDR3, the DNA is TGTGCCAGCAGCCACATCAGTGTTGAGACCCAGTACTTC.

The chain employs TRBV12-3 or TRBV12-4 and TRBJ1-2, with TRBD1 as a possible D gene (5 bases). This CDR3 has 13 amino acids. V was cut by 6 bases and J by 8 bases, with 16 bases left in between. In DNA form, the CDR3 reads TGTGCCAGCAGCCTGCCGGGGGAGTACGGCTACACCTTC. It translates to CASSLPGEYGYTF.

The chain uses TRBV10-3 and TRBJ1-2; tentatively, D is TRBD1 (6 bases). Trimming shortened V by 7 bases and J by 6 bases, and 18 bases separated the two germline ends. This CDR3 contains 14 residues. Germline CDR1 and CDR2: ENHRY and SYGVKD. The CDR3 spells CAITGQPRLNGYTF. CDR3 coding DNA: TGTGCCATCACCGGACAGCCCCGGTTAAATGGCTACACCTTC.

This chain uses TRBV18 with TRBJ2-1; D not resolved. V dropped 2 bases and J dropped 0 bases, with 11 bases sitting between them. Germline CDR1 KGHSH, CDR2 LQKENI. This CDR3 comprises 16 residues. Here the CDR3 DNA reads TGTGCCAGCTCACCAAGGCAGGCCGACTCCTACAATGAGCAGTTCTTC. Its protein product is CASSPRQADSYNEQFF.

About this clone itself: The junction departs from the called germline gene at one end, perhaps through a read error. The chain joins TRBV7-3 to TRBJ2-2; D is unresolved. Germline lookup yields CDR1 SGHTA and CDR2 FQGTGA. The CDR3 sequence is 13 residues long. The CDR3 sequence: CASSLQNPGELFF. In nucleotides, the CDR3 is TGTGCCAGCAGCTTACAGAACCCCGGGGAGCTGTTTTTT.

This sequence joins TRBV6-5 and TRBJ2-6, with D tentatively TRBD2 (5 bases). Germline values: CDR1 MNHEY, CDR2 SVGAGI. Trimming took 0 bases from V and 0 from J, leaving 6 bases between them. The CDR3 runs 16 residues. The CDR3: CASSYSGSSGANVLTF. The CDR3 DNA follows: TGTGCCAGCAGTTACTCGGGGAGCTCTGGGGCCAACGTCCTGACTTTC.

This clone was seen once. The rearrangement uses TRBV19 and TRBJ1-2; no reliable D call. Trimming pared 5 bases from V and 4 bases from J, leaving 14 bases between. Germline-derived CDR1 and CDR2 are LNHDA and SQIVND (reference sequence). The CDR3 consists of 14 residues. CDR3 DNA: TGTGCCAGTAGTTATCAAGAACGGGGCTATGGCTACACCTTC. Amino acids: CASSYQERGYGYTF.

CDR3 amino acids: CASSLGSGAQETQYF. CDR3 DNA sequence: TGTGCCAGCAGCTTGGGTAGCGGGGCGCAAGAGACCCAGTACTTC. The rearrangement links TRBV7-3 to TRBJ2-5, with 8 bases aligning to TRBD2. The V gene's germline CDR1 is SGHTA and CDR2 FQGTGA. There are 15 residues in the CDR3. V trimming: 3 bases; J trimming: 2 bases; junction bases outside the gene matches: 5.

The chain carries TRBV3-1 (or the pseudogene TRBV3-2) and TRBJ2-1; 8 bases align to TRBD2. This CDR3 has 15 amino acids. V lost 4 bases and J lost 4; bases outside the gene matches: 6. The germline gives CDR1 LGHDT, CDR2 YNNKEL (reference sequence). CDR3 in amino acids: CASSPGAGGYNEQFF. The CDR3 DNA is TGTGCCAGCAGCCCTGGGGCGGGAGGTTACAATGAGCAGTTCTTC.

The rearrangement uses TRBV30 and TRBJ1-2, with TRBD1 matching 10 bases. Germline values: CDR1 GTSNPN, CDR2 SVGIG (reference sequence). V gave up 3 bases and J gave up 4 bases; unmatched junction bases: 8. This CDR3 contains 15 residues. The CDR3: CAWRGTGDRSYGYTF. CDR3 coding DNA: TGTGCCTGGAGGGGGACAGGGGACCGATCCTATGGCTACACCTTC.

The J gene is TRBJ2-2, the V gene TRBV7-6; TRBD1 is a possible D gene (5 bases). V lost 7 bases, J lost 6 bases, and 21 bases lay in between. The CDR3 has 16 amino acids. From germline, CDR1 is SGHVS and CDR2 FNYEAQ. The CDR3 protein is CASTPSGAKAPGELFF. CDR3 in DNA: TGTGCCAGCACCCCCTCTGGGGCAAAAGCTCCCGGGGAGCTGTTTTTT. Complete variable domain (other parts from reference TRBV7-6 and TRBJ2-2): GAGVSQSPRYKVTKRGQDVALRCDPISGHVSLYWYRQALGQGPEFLTYFNYEAQQDKSGLPNDRFSAERPEGSISTLTIQRTEQRDSAMYRCASTPSGAKAPGELFFGEGSRLTVL.

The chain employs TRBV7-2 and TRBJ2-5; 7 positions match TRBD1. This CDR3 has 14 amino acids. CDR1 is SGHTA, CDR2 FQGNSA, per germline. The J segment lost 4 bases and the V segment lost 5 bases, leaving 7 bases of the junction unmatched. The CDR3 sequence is CASSRQGVGETQYF. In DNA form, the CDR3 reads TGTGCCAGCAGCCGTCAGGGGGTGGGAGAGACCCAGTACTTC.

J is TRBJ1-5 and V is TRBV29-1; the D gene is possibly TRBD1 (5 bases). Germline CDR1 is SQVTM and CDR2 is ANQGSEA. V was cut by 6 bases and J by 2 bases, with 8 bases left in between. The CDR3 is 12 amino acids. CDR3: CSVGGGNQPQHF. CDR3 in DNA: TGCAGCGTGGGGGGGGGCAATCAGCCCCAGCATTTT.

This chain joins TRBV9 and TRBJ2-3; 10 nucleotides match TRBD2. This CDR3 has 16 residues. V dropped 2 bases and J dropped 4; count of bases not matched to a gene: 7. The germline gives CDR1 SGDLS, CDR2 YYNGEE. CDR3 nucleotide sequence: TGTGCCAGCAGCGTCCCACTGAGCGGGGGGGCAGATACGCAGTATTTT. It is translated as CASSVPLSGGADTQYF.

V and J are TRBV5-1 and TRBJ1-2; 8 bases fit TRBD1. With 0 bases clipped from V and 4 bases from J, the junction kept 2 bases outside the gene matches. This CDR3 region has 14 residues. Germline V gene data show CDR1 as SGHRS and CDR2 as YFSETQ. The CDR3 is CASSLGTGIYGYTF. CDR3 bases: TGCGCCAGCAGCTTGGGGACAGGGATCTATGGCTACACCTTC.

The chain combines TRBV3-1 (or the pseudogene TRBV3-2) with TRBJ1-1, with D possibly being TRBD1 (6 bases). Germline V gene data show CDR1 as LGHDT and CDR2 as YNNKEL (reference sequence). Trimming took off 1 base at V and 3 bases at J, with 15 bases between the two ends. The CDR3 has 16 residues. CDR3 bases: TGTGCCAGCAGCCAAGTCCGCGGAACAGGGTACACTGAAGCTTTCTTT. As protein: CASSQVRGTGYTEAFF.

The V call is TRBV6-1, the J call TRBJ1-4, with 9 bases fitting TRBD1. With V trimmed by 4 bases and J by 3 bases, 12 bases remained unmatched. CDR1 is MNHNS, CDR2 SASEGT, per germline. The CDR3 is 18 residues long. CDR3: CASSGPRDRALANEKLFF. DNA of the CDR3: TGTGCCAGCAGTGGGCCCCGGGACAGGGCTCTAGCTAATGAAAAACTGTTTTTT.

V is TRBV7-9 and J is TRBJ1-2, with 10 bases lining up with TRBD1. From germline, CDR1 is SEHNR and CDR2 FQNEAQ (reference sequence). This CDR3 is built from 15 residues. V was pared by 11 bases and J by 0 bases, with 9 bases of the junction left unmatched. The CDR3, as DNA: TGTGCCGGAGGACAGGGGGTCACAGCTAACTATGGCTACACCTTC. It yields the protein CAGGQGVTANYGYTF.

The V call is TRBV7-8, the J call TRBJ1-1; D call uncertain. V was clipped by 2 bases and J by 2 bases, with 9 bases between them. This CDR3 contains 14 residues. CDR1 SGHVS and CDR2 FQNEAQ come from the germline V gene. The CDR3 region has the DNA TGTGCCAGCAGCTTATCCAGCGGAAACACTGAAGCTTTCTTT. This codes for CASSLSSGNTEAFF.

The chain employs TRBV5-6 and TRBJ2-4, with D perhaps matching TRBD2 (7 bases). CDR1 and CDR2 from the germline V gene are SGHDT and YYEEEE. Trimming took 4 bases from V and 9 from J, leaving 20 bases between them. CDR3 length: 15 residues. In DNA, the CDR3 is TGTGCCAGCAGCAAAGGGGGGAGGGATTTGGTCATTCAGTACTTC. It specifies CASSKGGRDLVIQYF.

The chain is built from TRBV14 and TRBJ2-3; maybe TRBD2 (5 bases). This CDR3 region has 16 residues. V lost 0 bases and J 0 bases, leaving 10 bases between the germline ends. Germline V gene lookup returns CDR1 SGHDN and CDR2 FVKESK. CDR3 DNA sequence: TGTGCCAGCAGCCAAGATAGGAGGTCTAGCACAGATACGCAGTATTTT. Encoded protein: CASSQDRRSSTDTQYF.

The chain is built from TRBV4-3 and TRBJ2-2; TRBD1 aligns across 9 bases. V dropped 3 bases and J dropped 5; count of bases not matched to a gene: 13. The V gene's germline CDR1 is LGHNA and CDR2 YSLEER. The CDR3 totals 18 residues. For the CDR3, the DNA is TGCGCCAGCAGCCATTCGAACCCCGGGACAGGGAGGACCGGGGAGCTGTTTTTT. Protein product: CASSHSNPGTGRTGELFF.

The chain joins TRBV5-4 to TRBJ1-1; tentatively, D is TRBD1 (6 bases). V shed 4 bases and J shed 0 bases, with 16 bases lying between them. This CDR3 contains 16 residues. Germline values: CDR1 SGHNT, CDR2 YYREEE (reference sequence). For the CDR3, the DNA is TGTGCCAGCAGCGAACAGACCGGGACACTGAACACTGAAGCTTTCTTT. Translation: CASSEQTGTLNTEAFF.

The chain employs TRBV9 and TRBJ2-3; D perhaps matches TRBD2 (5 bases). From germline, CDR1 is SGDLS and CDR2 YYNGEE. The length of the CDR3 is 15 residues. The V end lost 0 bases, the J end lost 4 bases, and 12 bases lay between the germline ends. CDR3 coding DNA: TGTGCCAGCAGCGTAGCTGAAGATAGCGCAGATACGCAGTATTTT. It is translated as CASSVAEDSADTQYF.

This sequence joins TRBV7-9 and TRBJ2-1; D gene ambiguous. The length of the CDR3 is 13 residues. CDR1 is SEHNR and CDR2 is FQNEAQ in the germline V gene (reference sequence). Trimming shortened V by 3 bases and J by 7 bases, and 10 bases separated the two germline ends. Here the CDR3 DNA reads TGTGCCAGCAGCTTCTCTCTCTTAAATGAGCAGTTCTTC. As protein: CASSFSLLNEQFF.

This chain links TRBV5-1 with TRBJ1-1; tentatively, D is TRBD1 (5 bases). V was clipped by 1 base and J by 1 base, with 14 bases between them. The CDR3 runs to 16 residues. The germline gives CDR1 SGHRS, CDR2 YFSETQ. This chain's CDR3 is CASSLSTGAPNTEAFF. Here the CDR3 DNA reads TGCGCCAGCAGCTTGAGCACAGGAGCTCCGAACACTGAAGCTTTCTTT.

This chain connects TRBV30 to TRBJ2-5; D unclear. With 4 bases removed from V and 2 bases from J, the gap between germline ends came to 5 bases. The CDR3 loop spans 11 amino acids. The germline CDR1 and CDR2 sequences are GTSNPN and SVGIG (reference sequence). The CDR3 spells CAWTQQETQYF. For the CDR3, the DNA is TGTGCCTGGACCCAGCAAGAGACCCAGTACTTC.

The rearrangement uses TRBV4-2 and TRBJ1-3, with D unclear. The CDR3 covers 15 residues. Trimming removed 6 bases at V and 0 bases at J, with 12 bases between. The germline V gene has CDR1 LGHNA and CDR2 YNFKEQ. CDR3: CASSPLLISGNTIYF. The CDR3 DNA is TGTGCCAGCAGTCCCCTACTCATCTCTGGAAACACCATATATTTT.

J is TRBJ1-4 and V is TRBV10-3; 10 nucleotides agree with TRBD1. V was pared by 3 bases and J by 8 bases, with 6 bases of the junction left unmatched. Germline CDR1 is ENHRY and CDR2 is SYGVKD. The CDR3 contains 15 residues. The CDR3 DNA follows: TGTGCCATCAGTGATGGGGACAGGGGAGGGGAAAAACTGTTTTTT. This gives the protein CAISDGDRGGEKLFF.